The rows below give T cell receptor beta chains drawn from one sample of a study of blood T cell repertoires in COVID-19. Profiled with immunoSEQ multiplex PCR; TCRdb holds only in-frame clones, not every one. In the table there are roughly 200,000 clones, 84% of which are singletons. Material: peripheral blood. Every receptor here comes from a human donor in a cohort sampled during active COVID-19. CDR3s include the opening cysteine and the closing phenylalanine or tryptophan. A D gene is named only where the DNA matches it firmly. The size field is filled for only some rows; it gives once, few, many or a size class.

CDR3 DNA	CDR3 protein	D gene	V gene	CDR3 length	J gene	clone size
TGTGCCAGCAGTAGGGGCCCAGGGGAAAAACTGTTTTTT	CASSRGPGEKLFF	.	TRBV2	13	TRBJ1-4	.
TGCGCCAGCAGGCTACTAGCGGGAGACGTAAACACCGGGGAGCTGTTTTTT	CASRLLAGDVNTGELFF	TRBD2	TRBV5-1	17	TRBJ2-2	.
TGTGCCACCGCAACGGTCAATGAGCAGTTCTTC	CATATVNEQFF	.	TRBV24-1	11	TRBJ2-1	.
TGCGCCAGCAGCTTGGAAGCTTCTCAAAACACCGGGGAGCTGTTTTTT	CASSLEASQNTGELFF	.	TRBV5-1	16	TRBJ2-2	few
TGTGCCAGCAGTTGGGGACAGACTATGAATGAGCAGTTCTTC	CASSWGQTMNEQFF	TRBD1	TRBV6-5	14	TRBJ2-1	.
TGTGCCAGCAGCCCAGAGGTAGTGCCCTACTATGGCTACACCTTC	CASSPEVVPYYGYTF	.	TRBV7-8	15	TRBJ1-2	.
TGTGCCAGCAGTGCACGACAGGGGTTGTTCTCTGGGGCCAACGTCCTGACTTTC	CASSARQGLFSGANVLTF	TRBD1	TRBV25-1	18	TRBJ2-6	.
TGTGCCAGTAGTGCTCCCTATTACAATGAGCAGTTCTTC	CASSAPYYNEQFF	.	TRBV19	13	TRBJ2-1	.
TGTGCCAGTACCAAAGCGGGTAGCAATCAGCCCCAGCATTTT	CASTKAGSNQPQHF	.	TRBV19	14	TRBJ1-5	.
TGTGCCTGGAGTTTAAGGGCGGGTGAAAAACTGTTTTTT	CAWSLRAGEKLFF	.	TRBV30	13	TRBJ1-4	.
TGCGCCAGCAGCATGACAGGGGGCATTGGCGGGGAGCTGTTTTTT	CASSMTGGIGGELFF	TRBD1	TRBV5-1	15	TRBJ2-2	.
TGTGCCAGCAGCCCCCCGGGACTAGCAACGGATACGCAGTATTTT	CASSPPGLATDTQYF	TRBD2	TRBV2	15	TRBJ2-3	few
TGTGCCAGCAGTTTGACAGGGGGTGATGGCTACACCTTC	CASSLTGGDGYTF	TRBD1	TRBV11-2	13	TRBJ1-2	.
TGTGCCAGCAGTCCTCTAACAGGCAATGAGCAGTTCTTC	CASSPLTGNEQFF	.	TRBV6-5	13	TRBJ2-1	.
TGTGCCAGTAGTCGGGTAGCGGACAACTATGGCTACACCTTC	CASSRVADNYGYTF	.	TRBV19	14	TRBJ1-2	.
TGCGCCAGCAGCCTCCCGACAGGCCGAAACTATGGCTACACCTTC	CASSLPTGRNYGYTF	.	TRBV4-1	15	TRBJ1-2	once
TGTGCCAGCAGTCCCCTAGGGGAGGGCGGAGAGACCCAGTACTTC	CASSPLGEGGETQYF	TRBD2	TRBV6-2/TRBV6-3	15	TRBJ2-5	.
TGTGCCAGCAGCTTAGCTACAGGGTCGCGAGCTTTCTTT	CASSLATGSRAFF	.	TRBV11-3	13	TRBJ1-1	.
TGTGCCAGTAGTATAGGTGGACAAAGATTCACAGATACGCAGTATTTT	CASSIGGQRFTDTQYF	.	TRBV19	16	TRBJ2-3	once
TGTGCCAGCTCACCGACAGGCGCGGGCCTTCAGTACTTC	CASSPTGAGLQYF	.	TRBV18	13	TRBJ2-4	.
TGTGCCAGCAGCTTAATGCCCAACATGAACACTGAAGCTTTCTTT	CASSLMPNMNTEAFF	.	TRBV7-3	15	TRBJ1-1	once
TGTGCCAGCAGTTTACGCGTAGTTCGGGGATCTGGGGGCTACACCTTC	CASSLRVVRGSGGYTF	.	TRBV27	16	TRBJ1-2	.
TGTGCCAGCAGTATCGGGGGAGGGAGCAATCAGCCCCAGCATTTT	CASSIGGGSNQPQHF	.	TRBV6-5	15	TRBJ1-5	.
TGTGCCAGCAGCTTAAGTGGAGGGGAATCCTACGAGCAGTACTTC	CASSLSGGESYEQYF	.	TRBV11-1	15	TRBJ2-7	.
TGTGCCAGCAGCTCGGGGACAGGGGTGCAAGAGACCCAGTACTTC	CASSSGTGVQETQYF	TRBD1	TRBV7-6	15	TRBJ2-5	many
TGTGCCAGTAGACAGAGTAAGAGGACCCAGTACTTC	CASRQSKRTQYF	.	TRBV2	12	TRBJ2-5	.
TGTGCCAGCTCACCCTCAAGGCTAGGAGAGACCCAGTACTTC	CASSPSRLGETQYF	.	TRBV18	14	TRBJ2-5	.
TGTGCCACCCAGAGGGGTGGGACAGGGGTCACTGAAGCTTTCTTT	CATQRGGTGVTEAFF	TRBD1	TRBV10-3	15	TRBJ1-1	.
TGTGCCACCAGTGATCCAAGACAGGGAGAAGAGACCCAGTACTTC	CATSDPRQGEETQYF	TRBD1	TRBV24-1	15	TRBJ2-5	.
TGTGCCATCAGTGAGTCGTACGCGAGGGCTGGAAACACCATATATTTT	CAISESYARAGNTIYF	.	TRBV10-3	16	TRBJ1-3	.
TGTGCCAGCAGCTCCCCTGGACAGGGGAATTCACCCCTCCACTTT	CASSSPGQGNSPLHF	TRBD1	TRBV7-9	15	TRBJ1-6	.
TGTGCCATCAGTGAACAACCACAGGGGGCGGGAGAGACCCAGTACTTC	CAISEQPQGAGETQYF	TRBD1	TRBV10-3	16	TRBJ2-5	.
TGTGCCAGCAGCTTGGGGACAGGGAACACTGAAGCTTTCTTT	CASSLGTGNTEAFF	TRBD1	TRBV5-8	14	TRBJ1-1	.
TGTGCCAGCCAGGCAGACCTCACAGATACGCAGTATTTT	CASQADLTDTQYF	.	TRBV6-5	13	TRBJ2-3	.
TGTGCCAGCAGACGACAGGGCTCCTACGAGCAGTACTTC	CASRRQGSYEQYF	TRBD1	TRBV6-5	13	TRBJ2-7	.
TGTGCCAGTAGTATCCAGACAGGGGTCTATGGCTACACCTTC	CASSIQTGVYGYTF	TRBD1	TRBV19	14	TRBJ1-2	.
TGTGCCAGCGGGGTACTAGCGGGAGCGGGTGAGCAGTTCTTC	CASGVLAGAGEQFF	TRBD2	TRBV2	14	TRBJ2-1	.
TGTGCCATCAGTGCGTCAGGGGCGAACACTGAAGCTTTCTTT	CAISASGANTEAFF	.	TRBV10-3	14	TRBJ1-1	.
TGTGCCAGCAGCGAAGACAGGGTCGCTTTCTTT	CASSEDRVAFF	TRBD1	TRBV7-2	11	TRBJ1-1	once
TGTGCCAGCAGTTACTCCGGGGACAGACCAAACACTGAAGCTTTCTTT	CASSYSGDRPNTEAFF	TRBD1	TRBV6-5	16	TRBJ1-1	once
TGTGCCAGCTCACCAGGGACAGGGATGATCTATGGCTACACCTTC	CASSPGTGMIYGYTF	TRBD1	TRBV18	15	TRBJ1-2	few
TGTGCCATCAGTGAGAGGCAGGTTGCAGATACGCAGTATTTT	CAISERQVADTQYF	.	TRBV10-3	14	TRBJ2-3	.
TGCGCCAGTCGTTTACAGGGAAATGAAAAACTGTTTTTT	CASRLQGNEKLFF	.	TRBV5-1	13	TRBJ1-4	.
TGTGCCAGCAGCTTAGAGGGGGCTCAGGGAGATACGCAGTATTTT	CASSLEGAQGDTQYF	.	TRBV11-3	15	TRBJ2-3	.
TGTGCCAGCAGCTCATCCATGAACACTGAAGCTTTCTTT	CASSSSMNTEAFF	.	TRBV7-8	13	TRBJ1-1	.
TGTGCCATCAGTGAGCTCCGGGACAGGGGGGCTATAAACACTGAAGCTTTCTTT	CAISELRDRGAINTEAFF	TRBD1	TRBV10-3	18	TRBJ1-1	.
TGTGCCAGCAGCTTAAATTACGCGCTGAGCACAGATACGCAGTATTTT	CASSLNYALSTDTQYF	.	TRBV7-9	16	TRBJ2-3	.
TGTGCCAGCAGTAAGGGGGGACAGGGCGATCAGCCCCAGCATTTT	CASSKGGQGDQPQHF	TRBD1	TRBV27	15	TRBJ1-5	.
TGTGCCAGCAGTCTCTTTAGACAGGGGCCCTATGGCTACACCTTC	CASSLFRQGPYGYTF	TRBD1	TRBV6-5	15	TRBJ1-2	.